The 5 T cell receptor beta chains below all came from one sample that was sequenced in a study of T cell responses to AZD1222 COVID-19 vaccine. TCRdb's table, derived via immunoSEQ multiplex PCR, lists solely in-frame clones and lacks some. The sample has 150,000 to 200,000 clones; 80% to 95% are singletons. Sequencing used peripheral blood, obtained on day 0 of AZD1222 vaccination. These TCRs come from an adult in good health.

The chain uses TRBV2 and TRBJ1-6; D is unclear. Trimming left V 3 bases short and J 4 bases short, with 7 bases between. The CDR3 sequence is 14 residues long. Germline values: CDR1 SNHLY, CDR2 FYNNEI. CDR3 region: CASSESEYNSPLHF. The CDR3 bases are TGTGCCAGCAGTGAGTCCGAGTATAATTCACCCCTCCACTTT.

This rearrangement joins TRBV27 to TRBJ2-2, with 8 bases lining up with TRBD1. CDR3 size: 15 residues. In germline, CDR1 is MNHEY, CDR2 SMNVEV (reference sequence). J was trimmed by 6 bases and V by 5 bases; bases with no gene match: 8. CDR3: CASSVGQGGAGELFF. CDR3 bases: TGTGCCAGCAGTGTCGGACAGGGTGGCGCCGGGGAGCTGTTTTTT.

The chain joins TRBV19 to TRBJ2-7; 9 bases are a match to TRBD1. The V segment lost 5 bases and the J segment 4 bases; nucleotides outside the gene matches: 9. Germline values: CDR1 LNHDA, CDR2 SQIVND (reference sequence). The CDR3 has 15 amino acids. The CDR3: CASSPRTGAKYEQYF. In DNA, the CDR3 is TGTGCCAGTAGTCCCCGGACAGGGGCAAAATACGAGCAGTACTTC.

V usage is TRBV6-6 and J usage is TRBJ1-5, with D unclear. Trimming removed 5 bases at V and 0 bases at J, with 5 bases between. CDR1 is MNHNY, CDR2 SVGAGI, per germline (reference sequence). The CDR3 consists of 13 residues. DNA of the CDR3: TGTGCCAGCAGTCCCAATAGCAATCAGCCCCAGCATTTT. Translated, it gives CASSPNSNQPQHF.

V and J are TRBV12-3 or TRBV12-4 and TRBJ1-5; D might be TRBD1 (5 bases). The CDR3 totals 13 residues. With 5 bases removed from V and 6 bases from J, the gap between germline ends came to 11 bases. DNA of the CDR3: TGTGCCAGCAGTCGGGGGGTTGGTCAGCCCCAGCATTTT. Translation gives CASSRGVGQPQHF.